One and the same sample provided the 3 T cell receptor beta chains below, sequenced in a study of T-cell memory formation after mild COVID-19 listed by TCRdb under 2021. The protocol used for the library was 5' RACE. Sequencing instrument: Illumina NovaSeq 6000. TCRdb reran the public reads through fastp at Q25 and MiXCR, keeping productive beta chains. When rows share a CDR3 protein, they turn into one entry using the most common DNA and genes. In this sample the table shows over 40,000 distinct CDR3 sequences, less than 15% of which occur a single time. The ten largest clones capture roughly 22% of the sample. Material for sequencing was PBMCs or a T cell subset sorted from them (not recorded which). The receptors shown here come from a man between 18 and 29 years old who had mild COVID-19 (a few samples of this study predate the infection). The sample titles of this study are shuffled in the database, so cell type and time point are left out; the donor was told from shared clones.

CDR3 coding DNA: TGCGCCAGCAGCCAAGATTGGCCCCTCGTCTATGGCTACACCTTC. Encoded protein: CASSQDWPLVYGYTF. V usage is TRBV4-3 and J usage is TRBJ1-2; D gene unclear. Trimming took 0 bases from V and 4 from J, leaving 12 bases between them. CDR1 LGHNA and CDR2 YSLEER come from the germline V gene. The CDR3 extends over 15 amino acids.

This clonotype was recorded many times. The chain combines TRBV7-2 with TRBJ2-6; possible D gene TRBD1, 5 bases. V lost 2 bases and J 2 bases, leaving 7 bases between the germline ends. CDR1 and CDR2 (germline): SGHTA, FQGNSA. The CDR3 is 15 amino acids. As DNA, the CDR3 is TGTGCCAGCAGCTTACAGGGCACTGGGGCCAACGTCCTGACTTTC. Translation: CASSLQGTGANVLTF.

This clonotype was observed at least ten times. This chain connects TRBV5-1 to TRBJ2-7, with 7 bases matching TRBD1. The trim removed 1 base at V and 3 bases at J, leaving 7 bases unmatched. Germline V lookup: CDR1 SGHRS, CDR2 YFSETQ. This CDR3 has 15 amino acids. The CDR3 bases are TGCGCCAGCAGCTTGAAGCCAGGGGGTCTCTACGAGCAGTACGTC. This codes for CASSLKPGGLYEQYV.